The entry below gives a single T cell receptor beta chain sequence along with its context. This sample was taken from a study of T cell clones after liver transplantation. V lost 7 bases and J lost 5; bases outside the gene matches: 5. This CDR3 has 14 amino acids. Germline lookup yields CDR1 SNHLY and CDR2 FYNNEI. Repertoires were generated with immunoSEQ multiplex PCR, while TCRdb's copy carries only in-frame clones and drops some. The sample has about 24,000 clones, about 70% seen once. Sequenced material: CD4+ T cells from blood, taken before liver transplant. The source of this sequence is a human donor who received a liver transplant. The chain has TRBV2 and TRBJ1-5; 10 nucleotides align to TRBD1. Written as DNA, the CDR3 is TGTGCCAGCAAGGACAGGGGGTGGGATCAGCCCCAGCATTTT. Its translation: CASKDRGWDQPQHF.